These 21 T cell receptor beta chains share one sample of origin, sequenced in a study of blood T cells in healthy people across ages. A sample-barcoded 5' primer and a J-beta primer mix were used in a second PCR of about 6 to 11 cycles. TCRdb reprocessed the 5' RACE reads via MiXCR and lists one record per CDR3 protein. Found here are 710,000 or so distinct CDR3 sequences, 22% of them singletons; the top ten hold roughly 22%. The specimen was blood. Receptors were obtained from a man aged 65 to 85 in good health.

This clonotype was seen only a few times. The V and J genes are TRBV10-3 and TRBJ2-1; 8 nucleotides agree with TRBD1. Germline V lookup: CDR1 ENHRY, CDR2 SYGVKD. CDR3 length: 16 residues. The CDR3 reads CAIGGGRTGSLNEQFF. The CDR3 nucleotides read TGTGCAATCGGAGGGGGTCGGACAGGGTCTTTAAATGAGCAGTTCTTC.

This clonotype was recorded at least ten times. The rearrangement uses TRBV20-1 and TRBJ2-7; 7 positions match TRBD1. The CDR3 length is 14 residues. J gave up 6 bases and V 6 bases, and 14 bases lay outside the gene matches. Germline CDR1 and CDR2: DFQATT and SNEGSKA (reference sequence). The DNA for the CDR3 is TGCAGTGCCCAGACCACAGGGGTAGGGGGCGAGCAGTACTTC. This gives the protein CSAQTTGVGGEQYF.

V is TRBV14 and J is TRBJ1-2; tentative D call: TRBD1 (6 bases). This CDR3 contains 14 residues. CDR1 and CDR2 from the germline V gene are SGHDN and FVKESK. With 4 bases removed from V and 5 bases from J, the gap between germline ends came to 14 bases. The CDR3 reads CASSLGQRDYGYTF. The CDR3 region has the DNA TGTGCCAGCAGCCTAGGACAGAGAGATTATGGCTACACCTTC. The full variable domain, completed using reference TRBV14 and TRBJ1-2, is EAGVTQFPSHSVIEKGQTVTLRCDPISGHDNLYWYRRVMGKEIKFLLHFVKESKQDESGMPNNRFLAERTGGTYSTLKVQPAELEDSGVYFCASSLGQRDYGYTFGSGTRLTVV.

This clonotype was seen only a few times. CDR3 amino acids: CASSQHAGGVKTQYF. The CDR3 DNA reads as TGTGCCAGCAGCCAGCACGCGGGGGGCGTGAAGACCCAGTACTTC. This chain uses TRBV3-1 with TRBJ2-5, with TRBD2 matching over 8 bases. CDR3 length equals 15 residues. Germline assignment: CDR1 LGHDT and CDR2 YNNKEL (reference sequence). Trimming removed 3 bases from V and 6 bases from J; junction bases left unmatched: 9.

This chain joins TRBV5-1 and TRBJ2-3; 8 bases map to TRBD2. The V gene end was trimmed by 0 bases and the J gene end by 5 bases; junction bases not matched to a gene: 5. The CDR3 has 15 amino acids. CDR1 and CDR2 (germline): SGHRS, YFSETQ. CDR3 DNA sequence: TGCGCCAGCAGCTTGGACGGGAGGGCCGTAGATACGCAGTATTTT. It is translated as CASSLDGRAVDTQYF.

This clonotype was seen only a few times. The chain uses TRBV5-1 and TRBJ2-1, with TRBD1 matching over 9 bases. The V gene end was trimmed by 0 bases and the J gene end by 4 bases; junction bases not matched to a gene: 5. Germline V gene data show CDR1 as SGHRS and CDR2 as YFSETQ. This CDR3 is built from 16 residues. The CDR3 region is CASSLGTGAFYNEQFF. Written as DNA, the CDR3 is TGCGCCAGCAGCTTGGGGACAGGGGCCTTTTACAATGAGCAGTTCTTC.

J is TRBJ2-1 and V is TRBV30; D perhaps matches TRBD2 (6 bases). From germline, CDR1 is GTSNPN and CDR2 SVGIG (reference sequence). V lost 1 base and J lost 8, with 15 bases in between. The CDR3 length is 14 residues. The CDR3 DNA reads as TGTGCCTGGAGTGGTTACGGGAGTTTAGATGAGCAGTTCTTC. It encodes CAWSGYGSLDEQFF.

The chain couples TRBV14 to TRBJ2-3; 7 nucleotides match TRBD1. CDR3 length: 16 residues. Per the germline V gene, CDR1 is SGHDN and CDR2 is FVKESK. V trimming: 5 bases; J trimming: 2 bases; junction bases outside the gene matches: 10. The CDR3 spells CASSERPGQNTDTQYF. The DNA of the CDR3 is TGTGCCAGCAGCGAAAGACCGGGACAGAACACAGATACGCAGTATTTT.

The chain joins TRBV9 to TRBJ2-2; a weak D match, TRBD1 (7 bases). The CDR3 consists of 16 residues. Trimming left V 4 bases short and J 5 bases short, with 18 bases between. Germline CDR1 and CDR2: SGDLS and YYNGEE. DNA of the CDR3: TGTGCCAGCAGCTTTAGCGGCAGGGGGAGGACCGGGGAGCTGTTTTTT. This codes for CASSFSGRGRTGELFF.

This clonotype was counted ten times or more. The genes are TRBV11-2 and TRBJ2-1, with a weak D call TRBD2 (6 bases). The CDR3 runs 18 residues. The V gene's germline CDR1 is SGHAT and CDR2 FQNNGV. Trimming left V 4 bases short and J 0 bases short, with 19 bases between. CDR3 in DNA: TGTGCCAGCAGCTCCCTCCGCAGCGGGCCGAGCTCCTACAATGAGCAGTTCTTC. Its translation is CASSSLRSGPSSYNEQFF.

The V and J genes are TRBV3-1 and TRBJ2-5; D not resolved. The CDR3 consists of 13 residues. V lost 2 bases and J 3 bases, leaving 7 bases between the germline ends. CDR1 and CDR2 from the germline V gene are LGHDT and YNNKEL (reference sequence). CDR3 protein: CASSQLSEETQYF. In DNA form, the CDR3 reads TGTGCCAGCAGCCAACTATCAGAAGAGACCCAGTACTTC.

The V gene is TRBV28, the J gene TRBJ2-5; tentative D call: TRBD1 (6 bases). The J call may be mistaken, given a closer DNA end match to TRBJ2-1. CDR3 size: 16 residues. The germline V gene encodes CDR1 MDHEN and CDR2 SYDVKM. The CDR3 DNA reads as TGTGCCAGCGGCAGACTGGCAGGGGTCACATCCGATGAGCAGTTCTTC. This translates into CASGRLAGVTSDEQFF.

This clonotype was seen a handful of times. The V gene is TRBV7-9, the J gene TRBJ1-3; D might be TRBD1 (6 bases). The CDR3 extends over 14 amino acids. With 5 bases removed from V and 7 bases from J, the gap between germline ends came to 15 bases. Germline V CDR1 and CDR2: SEHNR, FQNEAQ (reference sequence). CDR3 DNA: TGTGCCAGCAGCCTACAGGGTACGCGGAACACCATATATTTT. The encoded protein is CASSLQGTRNTIYF.

The V gene is TRBV7-2, the J gene TRBJ1-6; 7 bases fit TRBD1. The CDR3 has 20 residues. J lost 1 base, V lost 5 bases, and 17 bases had no gene match. From germline, CDR1 is SGHTA and CDR2 FQGNSA. The CDR3 loop is CASSKTGTATLASYNSPLHF. The CDR3 DNA reads as TGTGCCAGCAGCAAGACCGGGACAGCTACCTTAGCTTCCTATAATTCACCCCTCCACTTT.

V usage is TRBV29-1 and J usage is TRBJ2-5, with D perhaps TRBD1 (6 bases). V gave up 3 bases and J gave up 5 bases, with 13 bases separating them. Germline assignment: CDR1 SQVTM and CDR2 ANQGSEA. The CDR3 covers 13 residues. CDR3 amino acids: CSVDHRVGETQYF. CDR3 coding DNA: TGCAGCGTTGACCACAGGGTCGGGGAGACCCAGTACTTC.

Regarding this clonotype: This clone may be a read error of a much larger clone one base away. This rearrangement joins TRBV29-1 to TRBJ2-7; D is uncertain. Trimming took 4 bases from V and 5 from J, leaving 9 bases between them. There are 11 residues in the CDR3. Germline V lookup: CDR1 SQVTM, CDR2 ANQGSEA. The CDR3 region has the DNA TGCAGCGTTGCCAGGTCCAACGAGCAGTACTTC. Amino acids: CSVARSNEQYF.

This sequence joins TRBV30 and TRBJ1-2; unclear D gene. The CDR3 is 15 residues long. Germline values: CDR1 GTSNPN, CDR2 SVGIG (reference sequence). V gave up 3 bases and J gave up 4 bases, with 18 bases separating them. DNA of the CDR3: TGTGCCTGGAGCGGAAGCGGACGGACCACCTATGGCTACACCTTC. Encoded protein: CAWSGSGRTTYGYTF. The complete variable domain, with remaining parts taken from reference TRBV30 and TRBJ1-2, reads SQTIHQWPATLVQPVGSPLSLECTVEGTSNPNLYWYRQAAGRGLQLLFYSVGIGQISSEVPQNLSASRPQDRQFILSSKKLLLSDSGFYLCAWSGSGRTTYGYTFGSGTRLTVV.

The rearrangement links TRBV5-1 to TRBJ2-5; TRBD1 agrees at 8 bases. The CDR3 consists of 14 residues. Trimming took 4 bases from V and 2 from J; bases not matched to a gene: 4. Germline CDR1 SGHRS, CDR2 YFSETQ. CDR3 loop: CASSANRGQETQYF. CDR3 coding DNA: TGCGCCAGCAGCGCGAACAGGGGGCAAGAGACCCAGTACTTC.

This chain joins TRBV15 and TRBJ1-3; D is undetermined. The CDR3 loop spans 16 amino acids. The germline V and J ends were trimmed by 0 bases and 0 bases, with 9 bases remaining between them. The germline V gene has CDR1 LNHNV and CDR2 YYDKDF (reference sequence). CDR3 in DNA: TGTGCCACCAGCAGAGAGGTGGGAGTCTCTGGAAACACCATATATTTT. Residues: CATSREVGVSGNTIYF.

The rearrangement links TRBV7-9 to TRBJ1-1; D unclear. CDR1 is SEHNR and CDR2 is FQNEAQ in the germline V gene (reference sequence). The ends were cut back, 6 bases at V and 0 bases at J, with 14 bases in the middle. This CDR3 is 15 amino acids long. CDR3 amino acids: CASSREGYLNTEAFF. The CDR3, as DNA: TGTGCCAGCAGTCGAGAGGGTTACCTGAACACTGAAGCTTTCTTT.

This clonotype was picked up a small number of times. V usage is TRBV29-1 and J usage is TRBJ2-5, with TRBD1 as a possible D gene (6 bases). The CDR3 contains 12 residues. CDR1 is SQVTM and CDR2 is ANQGSEA in the germline V gene. Deletions cut 4 bases from V and 5 bases from J, with 11 bases between. The CDR3 reads CSVVTGRETQYF. In DNA, the CDR3 is TGCAGCGTTGTAACAGGGCGGGAGACCCAGTACTTC.